This T cell receptor beta chain is from a study of T cell responses to AZD1222 COVID-19 vaccine. Assay: immunoSEQ multiplex PCR; the TCRdb copy retains only in-frame clones and omits some. The repertoire consists of 120,000 or so clones, with approximately 92% occurring once and the leading ten covering 4% to 5%. Remarks on this clone: What it binds is unknown.

Germline V gene lookup returns CDR1 MDHEN and CDR2 SYDVKM. The CDR3 runs to 15 residues. With 1 base removed from V and 5 bases from J, the gap between germline ends came to 14 bases. Findings of the study overall: Close to half of spike-specific TCRs reportedly recognize unmutated variant regions. At baseline, just a handful of AZD1222 recipients tested seropositive. Among the donors, most were white British and more were female, and clonal diversity was possibly underestimated.

The chain carries TRBV28 and TRBJ1-1, with D perhaps TRBD1 (6 bases). This clonotype originated in an adult who received the MenACWY meningococcal vaccine as a control. This specimen consisted of peripheral blood, obtained 28 days after the second dose of the MenACWY control vaccine. CDR3 in amino acids: CASSLSVRGTTEAFF. DNA of the CDR3: TGTGCCAGCAGTTTATCGGTCAGGGGAACTACTGAAGCTTTCTTT.